The entry below gives a single TCR beta chain sequence along with its context. The antigen it binds to is not known. Within one base of it there is no much larger clone, and no base qualities were kept. These data originate in a study of CD8 T cell repertoires and HIV-1 epitope variants (dated by TCRdb to 2018 to 2021). Some background on the complete study: Twenty-five peptides representing autologous and known Gag and Nef epitope variants were each used to stimulate T cells in separate culture wells. A total of around 84 T cell cultures were run, with each culture condition done in triplicate except for one peptide, which was done in duplicate. Three Gag epitope families and Nef HW9 and YT9 were included among the tested epitopes. For less than 13 days the cultures were kept in IMDM with gentamicin, and on days 3 and 7 half of the media was changed with IL-2, IL-7 and IL-15 added. A 1M T cell aliquot was kept as an uncultured baseline condition, separate from the 83 T cell cultures. Among the control conditions were a peptide pool of CMV, EBV and flu, the Ebola AY9 epitope serving as a negative control, and a well with no peptide. Using the EasySep Human T Cell Enrichment Kit, T cells were enriched and then co-cultured with an equal number of autologous T cell-negative cells acting as antigen-presenting cells. Broad study findings and their caveats: About 5 clonotypes recognized the Nef KF9 family and one clonotype recognized the HW9 family, while no responses to the TAALDMSHF plasma variant were seen. The assay identified only TCR beta chains and indicated proliferation in response to antigen, without indicating T cell function or cytokine profile. Nine antigen-specific TCR beta clonotypes were identified, of which about six appeared to be cross-reactive for autologous or known escape epitope variants.

The immunoSEQ platform was used to sequence TCR beta CDR3 regions at survey depth. The QIAamp DNA micro kit was used to extract genomic DNA from every cultured and uncultured CD8+ T cell population. Per the original workflow: Samples with fewer than 5,000 productive reads were excluded, which removed about 6% of the roughly 75 HIV peptide-stimulated cultures. Sequences were trimmed to CDR3 by a MANAFEST web app, and nonproductive sequences, CDR3s under 5 amino acids, and sequences not starting with C or ending with F/W were removed. To count as antigen-specific, a clonotype had to be expanded in at least 2 of 3 replicates compared with the no-peptide control at FDR 0.01, and only within one epitope family. A frequency at least fivefold higher than in wells stimulated with peptides from other epitope families was additionally required for specific clonotypes. This is the immuneACCESS table as TCRdb keeps it, with only in-frame sequences that have V and J called. A part of the clones is gone; compared with another copy, unresolved V genes explain less than half, and the rest is unexplained. The V and J calls and the clone size are those of that table, but D and trimming were determined from the DNA. For this sample the table gives approximately 5,400 clones, of which 50% to 70% were detected only once. Roughly two fifths of the sample is held by the ten biggest clonotypes.

The EasySep Human CD8+ T Cell Enrichment Kit was used on day 10 to isolate CD8+ T cells from every culture. Source material: cultured CD8+ T cells derived from PBMCs. The clonotype originates from a male donor with HIV.

The DNA sequence follows: TGTGCCAGCAGCATCCGGACTAGCGGGAAGGGGGATACGCAGTATTTT. It specifies CASSIRTSGKGDTQYF. The rearrangement joined TRBV5-6 to TRBJ2-3, with 12 bases aligning to TRBD2. V and J are trimmed by 4 bases and 6 bases, and the gene matches miss 9 bases of the junction. For CDR1 and CDR2, the germline V gene lists SGHDT and YYEEEE. The CDR3, cysteine through phenylalanine, is 16 amino acids long. Only CDR3 DNA is held: 48 bases, read in frame from base 1.